This T cell receptor (beta chain) is from a study of blood T cell repertoires in COVID-19. The CDR3 extends over 12 amino acids. The V gene lost 2 bases and the J gene lost 6 bases, with 7 bases spanning the gap. Germline lookup yields CDR1 SNHLY and CDR2 FYNNEI. Sequenced by immunoSEQ multiplex PCR; TCRdb stores in-frame clones only, minus some. The top ten hold 2% to 3% of the sample, which has approximately 210,000 clones, less than 90% seen once. The sequencing sample was made of peripheral blood. The clonotype originates from a woman in her seventies with active or convalescent COVID-19. V gene TRBV2 combines with J gene TRBJ1-1, with D perhaps matching TRBD1 (5 bases). CDR3: CASSESGAEAFF. CDR3 bases: TGTGCCAGCAGTGAATCGGGGGCTGAAGCTTTCTTT.